Sequencing of this T cell receptor (beta chain) was carried out in a study of T cell repertoires in cytomegalovirus infection. Overall study: Signatures in public TCR beta sequences pointed to both CMV infection and matching HLA type.

This CDR3 region has 10 residues. V lost 8 bases and J lost 10, with 9 bases in between. The germline CDR1 and CDR2 sequences are MNHEY and SMNVEV (reference sequence). A single record per CDR3 protein comes from TCRdb applying MiXCR to the reads. The sample holds roughly 860,000 distinct CDR3 sequences, about 31% seen once. Regarding the study as a whole: The cumulative frequency of public TCR beta families distinguished individuals who carried CMV together with the relevant HLA.

As concerns this clonotype: Its antigen is not known.

The material sequenced was cultured CD8+ T cells from PBMCs, taken from culture after CMV antigen stimulation. The receptor comes from a human donor in good health (CMV status not recorded). Some clones in this sample may be carry-over from other donors' samples. V and J are TRBV27 and TRBJ2-1; no reliable D call. The CDR3 DNA reads TGTGCCAGCGGAGCCTACGAGCAGTTCTTC. Its protein product is CASGAYEQFF.